A single TCR beta chain is shown here with its context. What it recognizes is unknown. Trimming at V came to 10 bases and at J to 4 bases, leaving 8 bases not matched to a gene. Germline V gene sequence: CDR1 LNHDA, CDR2 SQIVND (reference sequence). CDR3 length: 14 residues. The method was immunoSEQ multiplex PCR; TCRdb's version includes in-frame clones alone and lacks a portion of them. The table has nearly 80,000 clones, about 84% seen once. This entry belongs to a study of T cell responses to AZD1222 COVID-19 vaccine. Points from the study as a whole: All repertoire sampling was performed exclusively after the peak T cell response. Vaccine-related CD4 TCRs covered spike, predominating at 160-218 and 743-854. The donor cohort was predominantly white British with a female majority, and clonal diversity may have been underestimated.

The chain carries TRBV19 and TRBJ2-2; 8 nucleotides match TRBD2. The TCR sequence derives from an adult in good health. The starting material was peripheral blood, obtained on day 0 of AZD1222 vaccination. CDR3 nucleotides: TGTGCCACCCCCCGGGGGGGAGGCACCGGGGAGCTGTTTTTT. It yields the protein CATPRGGGTGELFF.